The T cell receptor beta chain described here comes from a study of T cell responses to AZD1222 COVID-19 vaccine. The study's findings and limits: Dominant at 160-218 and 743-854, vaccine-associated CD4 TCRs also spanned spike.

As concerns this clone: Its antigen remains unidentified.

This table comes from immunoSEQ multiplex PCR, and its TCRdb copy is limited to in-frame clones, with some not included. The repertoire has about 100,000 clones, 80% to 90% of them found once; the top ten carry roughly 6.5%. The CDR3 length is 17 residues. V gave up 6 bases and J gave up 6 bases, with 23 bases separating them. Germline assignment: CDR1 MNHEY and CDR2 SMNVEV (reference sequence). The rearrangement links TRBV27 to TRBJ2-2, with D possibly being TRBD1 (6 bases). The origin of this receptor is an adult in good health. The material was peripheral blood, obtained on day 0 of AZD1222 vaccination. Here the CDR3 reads CASRQHTGTRKPGELFF. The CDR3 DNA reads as TGTGCCAGCAGGCAGCATACCGGGACACGGAAACCCGGGGAGCTGTTTTTT.